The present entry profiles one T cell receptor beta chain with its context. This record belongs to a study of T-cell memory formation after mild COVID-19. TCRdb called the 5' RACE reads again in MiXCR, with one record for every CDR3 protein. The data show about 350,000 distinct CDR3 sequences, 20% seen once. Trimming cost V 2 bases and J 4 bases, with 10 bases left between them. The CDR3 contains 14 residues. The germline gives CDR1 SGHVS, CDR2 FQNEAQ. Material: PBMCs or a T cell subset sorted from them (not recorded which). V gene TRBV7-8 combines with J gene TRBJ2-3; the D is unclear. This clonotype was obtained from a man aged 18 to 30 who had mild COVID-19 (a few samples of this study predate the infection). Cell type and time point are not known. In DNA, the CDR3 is TGTGCCAGCAGCTTACAGTTAGTCCCAGATACGCAGTATTTT. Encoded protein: CASSLQLVPDTQYF.